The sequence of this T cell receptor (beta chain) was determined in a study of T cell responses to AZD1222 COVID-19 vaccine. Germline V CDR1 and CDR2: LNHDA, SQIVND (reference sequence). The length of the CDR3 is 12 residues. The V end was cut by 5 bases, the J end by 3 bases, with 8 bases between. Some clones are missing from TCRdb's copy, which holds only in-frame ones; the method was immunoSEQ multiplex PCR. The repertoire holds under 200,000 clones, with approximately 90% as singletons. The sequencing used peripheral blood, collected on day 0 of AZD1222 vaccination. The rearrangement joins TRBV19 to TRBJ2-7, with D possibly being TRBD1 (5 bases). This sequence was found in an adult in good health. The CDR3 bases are TGTGCCAGTAGTGGGCAGGGCTACGAGCAGTACTTC. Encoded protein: CASSGQGYEQYF.